This T cell receptor beta chain stems from a study of PD-1 blockade in classical Hodgkin lymphoma. On this clone itself: Its antigen is still unknown.

The protocol was immunoSEQ multiplex PCR, while the TCRdb copy is restricted to in-frame clones and leaves out a portion. The sample includes tens of thousands of clones, approximately 93% seen only once; the top ten take about 3.8%. Points from the study as a whole: The authors have not defined what causes the repertoire differences, possibly disease activity or prior therapy. In newly diagnosed patients, baseline TCR diversity was reportedly below that of healthy donors.

Losses at the gene ends were 4 bases for V and 7 bases for J; bases not matched to a gene: 2. This CDR3 is built from 13 residues. Per germline, CDR1 MNHEY and CDR2 SVGAGI. As for time point: newly diagnosed, previously untreated cHL patient sample. Investigators turned to newly diagnosed, untreated classical Hodgkin lymphoma PBMCs for comparison. The TCR sequence derives from a human donor with classical Hodgkin lymphoma. The sequenced material came from peripheral blood mononuclear cells (PBMCs). This sequence joins TRBV6-5 and TRBJ2-2; 8 nucleotides align to TRBD1. CDR3: CASSSTGVGELFF. CDR3 nucleotide sequence: TGTGCCAGCAGTTCGACAGGGGTCGGGGAGCTGTTTTTT.